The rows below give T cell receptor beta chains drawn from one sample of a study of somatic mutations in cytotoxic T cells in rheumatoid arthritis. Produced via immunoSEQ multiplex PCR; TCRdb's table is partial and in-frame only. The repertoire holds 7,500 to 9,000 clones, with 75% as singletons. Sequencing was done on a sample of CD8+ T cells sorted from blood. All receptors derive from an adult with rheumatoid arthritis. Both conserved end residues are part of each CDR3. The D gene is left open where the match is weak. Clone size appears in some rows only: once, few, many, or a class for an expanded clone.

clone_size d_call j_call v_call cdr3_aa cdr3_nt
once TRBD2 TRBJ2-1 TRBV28 CASSSIAGGSNEQFF TGTGCCAGCAGTTCGATAGCGGGAGGGAGCAATGAGCAGTTCTTC
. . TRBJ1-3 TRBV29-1 CSVVDPRGNTIYF TGCAGCGTTGTCGATCCAAGGGGAAACACCATATATTTT
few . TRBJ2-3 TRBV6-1 CASSTQRGHTDTQYF TGTGCCAGCAGTACCCAGCGGGGACACACAGATACGCAGTATTTT
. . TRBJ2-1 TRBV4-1 CASSPGQGGDNEQFF TGCGCCAGCAGCCCCGGTCAGGGGGGGGACAATGAGCAGTTCTTC
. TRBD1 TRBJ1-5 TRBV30 CAWSGTGAFNQPQHF TGTGCCTGGAGTGGGACAGGGGCCTTTAATCAGCCCCAGCATTTT
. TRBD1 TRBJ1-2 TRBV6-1 CASSGGGEVPFYGYTF TGTGCCAGCAGTGGAGGGGGCGAGGTTCCATTCTATGGCTACACCTTC
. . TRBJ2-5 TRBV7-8 CASSSTWGKETQYF TGTGCCAGCAGCTCTACCTGGGGAAAAGAGACCCAGTACTTC
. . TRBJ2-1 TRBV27 CASSFVGVSDEQFF TGTGCCAGCAGTTTTGTCGGGGTGAGCGATGAGCAGTTCTTC
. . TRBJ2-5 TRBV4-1 CASSQEGRRAETQYF TGCGCCAGCAGCCAAGAAGGGAGAAGGGCAGAGACCCAGTACTTC
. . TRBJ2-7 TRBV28 CASTLSLGYYEQYF TGTGCCAGCACTTTATCATTGGGCTACTACGAGCAGTACTTC
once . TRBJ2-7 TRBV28 CASSLRFGRGSYEQYF TGTGCCAGCAGTTTAAGGTTCGGGCGGGGCTCCTACGAGCAGTACTTC
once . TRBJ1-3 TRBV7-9 CASSSPSAFFSSGNTIYF TGTGCCAGCAGCTCCCCGTCTGCTTTTTTCTCCTCTGGAAACACCATATATTTT
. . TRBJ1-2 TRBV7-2 CASSLGGGEVNYGYTF TGTGCCAGCAGCTTAGGAGGGGGGGAGGTTAACTATGGCTACACCTTC
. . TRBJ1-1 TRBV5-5 CASSLVMPGGTEAFF TGTGCCAGCAGCTTGGTAATGCCAGGAGGGACTGAAGCTTTCTTT
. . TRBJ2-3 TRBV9 CASSNPGESTDTQYF TGTGCCAGCTCAAACCCGGGGGAAAGCACAGATACGCAGTATTTT
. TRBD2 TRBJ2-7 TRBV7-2 CASSFTSGGAYEQYF TGTGCCAGCAGCTTCACTAGCGGGGGGGCCTACGAGCAGTACTTC
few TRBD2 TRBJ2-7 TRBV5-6 CASSISGRAYEQYF TGTGCCAGCAGCATTAGCGGGAGGGCGTACGAGCAGTACTTC
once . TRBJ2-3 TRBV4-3 CASSQEYRRVADTQYF TGCGCCAGCAGCCAAGAATACAGGAGGGTGGCCGATACGCAGTATTTT
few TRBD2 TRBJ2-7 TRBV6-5 CASSYFSGGSYEQYF TGTGCCAGCAGTTACTTTAGCGGGGGTTCCTACGAGCAGTACTTC
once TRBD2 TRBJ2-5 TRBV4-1 CASSLVAGTDGTQYF TGCGCCAGCAGCCTGGTAGCGGGGACTGATGGGACCCAGTACTTC
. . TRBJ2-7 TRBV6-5 CASSYRGGSYEQYF TGTGCCAGCAGTTACAGGGGTGGGTCCTACGAGCAGTACTTC
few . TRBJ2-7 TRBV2 CASGGPYEQYF TGTGCCAGCGGCGGGCCCTACGAGCAGTACTTC
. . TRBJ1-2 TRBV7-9 CASSFKGDGYTF TGTGCCAGCAGCTTTAAAGGGGATGGCTACACCTTC
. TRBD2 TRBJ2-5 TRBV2 CASGLAGGKETQYF TGTGCCAGCGGCTTAGCGGGGGGGAAAGAGACCCAGTACTTC
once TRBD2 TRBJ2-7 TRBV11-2 CASSLDHILAGIYEQYF TGTGCCAGCAGCTTAGATCACATACTAGCGGGGATCTACGAGCAGTACTTC
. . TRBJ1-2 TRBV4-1 CASSQPTQGFYGYTF TGCGCCAGCAGCCAACCTACACAGGGATTTTATGGCTACACCTTC
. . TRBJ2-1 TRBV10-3 CAISETGLGNEQFF TGTGCCATCAGTGAGACGGGACTCGGGAATGAGCAGTTCTTC
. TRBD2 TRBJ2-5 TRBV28 CASSQGLAEPQETQYF TGTGCCAGCAGTCAGGGACTAGCGGAACCACAAGAGACCCAGTACTTC
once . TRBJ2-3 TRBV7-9 CASSLGPSGTDTQYF TGTGCCAGCAGCTTAGGCCCCTCTGGCACAGATACGCAGTATTTT
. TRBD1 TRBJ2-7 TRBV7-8 CASSLDAGGSYEQYF TGTGCCAGCAGCTTAGATGCAGGGGGCTCCTACGAGCAGTACTTC
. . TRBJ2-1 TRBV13 CASSSDNDEQFF TGTGCCAGCAGCTCAGATAACGATGAGCAGTTCTTC
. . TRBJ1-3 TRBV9 CASNPQGHPGNTIYF TGTGCCAGCAACCCACAGGGCCACCCTGGAAACACCATATATTTT
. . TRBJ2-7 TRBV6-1 CASSANSDPAYEQYF TGTGCCAGCAGCGCCAACTCGGACCCAGCATACGAGCAGTACTTC
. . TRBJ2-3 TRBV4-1 CASSSQGLGGTDTQYF TGCGCCAGCAGCTCTCAGGGCCTCGGTGGGACAGATACGCAGTATTTT
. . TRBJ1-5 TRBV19 CASSIREGLEYLNSNQPQHF TGTGCCAGTAGTATTAGGGAGGGCCTAGAGTATCTTAATAGCAATCAGCCCCAGCATTTT
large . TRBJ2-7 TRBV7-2 CASSLGRGNEQYF TGTGCCAGCAGCTTAGGCCGGGGGAACGAGCAGTACTTC
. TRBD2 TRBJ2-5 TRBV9 CASSPGLAKETQYF TGTGCCAGCAGCCCGGGACTAGCAAAAGAGACCCAGTACTTC
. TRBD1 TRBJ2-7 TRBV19 CASSAGQGGSYEQYF TGTGCCAGTAGTGCCGGACAGGGAGGCTCCTACGAGCAGTACTTC
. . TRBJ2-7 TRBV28 CASSLPGTYEQYF TGTGCCAGCAGTTTACCAGGGACCTACGAGCAGTACTTC
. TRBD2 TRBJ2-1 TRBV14 CASSQGASGSDTYNEQFF TGTGCCAGCAGCCAAGGGGCTAGCGGGAGTGATACCTACAATGAGCAGTTCTTC
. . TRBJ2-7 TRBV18 CASSPSSYEQYF TGTGCCAGCTCGCCGAGCTCCTACGAGCAGTACTTC
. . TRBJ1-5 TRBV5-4 CASSSGNQPQHF TGTGCCAGCAGCTCTGGGAATCAGCCCCAGCATTTT
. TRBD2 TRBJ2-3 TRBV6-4 CASSEIGGAGTDTQYF TGTGCCAGCAGTGAGATCGGGGGGGCCGGCACAGATACGCAGTATTTT
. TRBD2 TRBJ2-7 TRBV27 CASSLHASGGSEQYF TGTGCCAGCAGTTTACATGCTAGCGGGGGGAGCGAGCAGTACTTC
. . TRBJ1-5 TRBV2 CASSVGGRNQPQHF TGTGCCAGCAGTGTTGGGGGCCGGAATCAGCCCCAGCATTTT
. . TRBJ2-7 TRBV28 CASSFSSYEQYF TGTGCCAGCAGTTTCAGCTCCTACGAGCAGTACTTC
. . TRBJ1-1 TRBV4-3 CASSPGVADVNTEAFF TGCGCCAGCAGCCCCGGCGTCGCGGACGTGAACACTGAAGCTTTCTTT
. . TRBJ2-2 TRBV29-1 CSVAAGGELFF TGCAGCGTTGCAGCGGGCGGGGAGCTGTTTTTT
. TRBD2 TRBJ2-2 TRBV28 CASNPGTSGNSPNRNTGELFF TGTGCCAGCAACCCTGGGACTAGCGGAAACTCCCCGAACCGGAACACCGGGGAGCTGTTTTTT
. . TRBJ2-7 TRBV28 CASSLNRRGAVSEQYF TGTGCCAGCAGTTTAAATCGCAGGGGCGCCGTTTCCGAGCAGTACTTC
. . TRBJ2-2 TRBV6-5 CATADRNTGELFF TGTGCCACCGCGGACAGAAACACCGGGGAGCTGTTTTTT
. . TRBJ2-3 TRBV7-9 CASSPLGSATDTQYF TGTGCCAGCAGCCCCCTTGGCAGTGCCACAGATACGCAGTATTTT